This TCR beta chain was sequenced in a study of cytomegalovirus exposure and HLA in healthy donors. Turning to the study itself: The approximately 120 million unique TCR beta sequences, from 150 million to 200 million T cells, were found by an earlier analysis.

PCR used 60 Vbeta primers and 13 Jbeta primers. Method: immunoSEQ multiplex PCR; TCRdb's copy keeps in-frame clones and lacks some. The sample has approximately 220,000 clones; 60% to 80% are singletons. The germline CDR1 and CDR2 sequences are SGDLS and YYNGEE. The CDR3 has 13 amino acids. Trimming cost V 2 bases and J 4 bases, with 9 bases left between them. This chain connects TRBV9 to TRBJ2-5, with D hard to call. The TCR comes from a male donor in good health and CMV-seronegative. Sequenced sample: PBMCs. The CDR3 DNA reads TGTGCCAGCAGCGTCTCCCTAAGAGAGACCCAGTACTTC. This encodes CASSVSLRETQYF. Using reference TRBV9 and TRBJ2-5 for the parts outside the CDR3, the full variable domain is DSGVTQTPKHLITATGQRVTLRCSPRSGDLSVYWYQQSLDQGLQFLIQYYNGEERAKGNILERFSAQQFPDLHSELNLSSLELGDSALYFCASSVSLRETQYFGPGTRLLVL.